The 17 T cell receptor beta chains in this list originate from one sample, sequenced in a study of T-cell memory formation after mild COVID-19. TCRdb itself ran the 5' RACE reads through MiXCR, one entry per CDR3 protein. The top ten clones hold about 20% of a sample with hundreds of thousands of distinct CDR3 sequences, approximately 15% of them seen once. The specimen sequenced was PBMCs or a T cell subset sorted from them (not recorded which). These TCRs come from a young man who had mild COVID-19 (a few samples of this study predate the infection). Cell type and time point are not known.

V usage is TRBV4-1 and J usage is TRBJ2-1; 12 bases fit TRBD2. V gave up 4 bases and J gave up 8 bases; unmatched junction bases: 9. There are 16 residues in the CDR3. Per germline, CDR1 MGHRA and CDR2 YSYEKL. CDR3 protein: CASSPPTSGSFHEQFF. CDR3 sequence (DNA): TGCGCCAGCAGCCCCCCGACTAGCGGGAGCTTCCATGAGCAGTTCTTC.

The rearrangement joins TRBV4-2 to TRBJ2-7; 13 bases line up with TRBD2. Trimming took 0 bases from V and 6 from J; bases not matched to a gene: 2. Germline CDR1 LGHNA, CDR2 YNFKEQ. The CDR3 contains 15 residues. CDR3: CASSQDWTSGGEQYF. CDR3 nucleotide sequence: TGTGCCAGCAGCCAAGACTGGACTAGCGGGGGCGAGCAGTACTTC.

The rearrangement uses TRBV6-1 and TRBJ2-2; 15 bases fit TRBD2. Germline V gene data show CDR1 as MNHNS and CDR2 as SASEGT. The V gene end was trimmed by 6 bases and the J gene end by 7 bases; junction bases not matched to a gene: 6. The CDR3 has 16 residues. Here the CDR3 DNA reads TGTGCCAGCAGAGCTGGACTAGCGGGGGGGATCGGGGAGCTGTTTTTT. Amino acid sequence: CASRAGLAGGIGELFF.

This clonotype has more than one count but fewer than ten. V gene TRBV19 combines with J gene TRBJ2-7; D call uncertain. This CDR3 has 12 amino acids. V gave up 6 bases and J gave up 3 bases, with 9 bases separating them. In germline, CDR1 is LNHDA, CDR2 SQIVND (reference sequence). The CDR3 protein is CASRCGLYEQYV. The CDR3 DNA sequence: TGTGCCAGTAGGTGTGGGCTCTACGAGCAGTACGTC.

This chain connects TRBV2 to TRBJ1-5; tentatively, D is TRBD1 (5 bases). The CDR3 totals 13 residues. The V end was cut by 6 bases, the J end by 4 bases, with 10 bases between. Germline V gives CDR1 SNHLY, CDR2 FYNNEI. The CDR3 DNA reads as TGTGCCAGCAGGGCGACAGTTAATCAGCCCCAGCATTTT. It specifies CASRATVNQPQHF.

This chain joins TRBV7-3 and TRBJ2-1, with 7 positions matching TRBD2. The trim removed 5 bases at V and 0 bases at J, leaving 7 bases unmatched. The CDR3 consists of 16 residues. CDR1 SGHTA and CDR2 FQGTGA come from the germline V gene. Here the CDR3 reads CASSPLAESSYNEQFF. In DNA form, the CDR3 reads TGTGCCAGCAGCCCGCTAGCGGAGAGCTCCTACAATGAGCAGTTCTTC.

This clonotype was detected ten times or more. The chain has TRBV6-5 and TRBJ2-7; maybe TRBD2 (5 bases). CDR1 MNHEY and CDR2 SVGAGI come from the germline V gene. V was clipped by 3 bases and J by 5 bases, with 11 bases between them. There are 13 residues in the CDR3. The CDR3 nucleotides are TGTGCCAGCAGTTATACCCCGCGGGACGAGCAGTACTTC. Its translation is CASSYTPRDEQYF.

This clonotype was found a few times. The CDR3 coding sequence is TGTGCCAGCAGTGCGACAGGGGGCCCTAGAAACACCATATATTTT. Its protein is CASSATGGPRNTIYF. The chain recombines TRBV6-1 with TRBJ1-3, with TRBD1 identical over 10 bases. Unmatched junction bases numbered 5, after V lost 4 bases and J lost 5 bases. The CDR3 runs 15 residues. The V gene's germline CDR1 is MNHNS and CDR2 SASEGT.

Concerning this clonotype itself: The junction departs from the called germline gene at one end, perhaps through a read error. The chain combines TRBV12-3 or TRBV12-4 with TRBJ1-5; TRBD1 might be the D (6 bases). CDR3 size: 12 residues. CDR3 sequence reads: CASSLAYTGPFF. In DNA, the CDR3 is TGTGCCAGCAGTTTAGCTTATACAGGGCCGTTTTTT.

The chain couples TRBV28 to TRBJ1-5, with a tentative D call TRBD1 (5 bases). Germline V lookup: CDR1 MDHEN, CDR2 SYDVKM. The V end lost 8 bases, the J end lost 6 bases, and 14 bases lay between the germline ends. The CDR3 runs 13 residues. The CDR3 region has the DNA TGTGCCAGCCAGGGCAGGGTTCTTCAGCCCCAGCATTTT. This encodes CASQGRVLQPQHF.

Worth noting for this clonotype: Being one base from a much bigger clone, this may be a read error. This chain connects TRBV5-6 to TRBJ2-1; D possibly matches TRBD1 or TRBD2 (5 bases each). The CDR3 has 13 residues. Germline-derived CDR1 and CDR2 are SGHDT and YYEEEE. CDR3: CSSSPYRGYEQFF. Written as DNA, the CDR3 is TGTTCCAGCAGCCCGTACCGGGGCTATGAGCAGTTCTTC. The complete variable domain, with remaining parts taken from reference TRBV5-6 and TRBJ2-1, reads DAGVTQSPTHLIKTRGQQVTLRCSPKSGHDTVSWYQQALGQGPQFIFQYYEEEERQRGNFPDRFSGHQFPNYSSELNVNALLLGDSALYLCSSSPYRGYEQFFGPGTRLTVL.

The CDR3 spells CAWRDSRYFNQPQHF. In DNA form, the CDR3 reads TGTGCCTGGAGGGATTCACGCTACTTCAATCAGCCCCAGCATTTT. The chain uses TRBV30 and TRBJ1-5; D not certain. Germline V gives CDR1 GTSNPN, CDR2 SVGIG (reference sequence). The CDR3 spans 15 residues. Trimming pared 3 bases from V and 3 bases from J, leaving 15 bases between.

This clonotype has just a few counts. This chain connects TRBV7-2 to TRBJ2-3; TRBD2 matches at 8 bases. V gave up 5 bases and J gave up 7 bases; unmatched junction bases: 20. This CDR3 has 18 residues. Germline CDR1 SGHTA, CDR2 FQGNSA. Here the CDR3 reads CASSRPAGGSSLGHTQYF. In DNA form, the CDR3 reads TGTGCCAGCAGCCGACCCGCGGGGGGCTCCAGCCTCGGACATACGCAGTATTTT. The entire variable domain, with the rest obtained from reference TRBV7-2 and TRBJ2-3, is as follows: GAGVSQSPSNKVTEKGKDVELRCDPISGHTALYWYRQSLGQGLEFLIYFQGNSAPDKSGLPSDRFSAERTGGSVSTLTIQRTQQEDSAVYLCASSRPAGGSSLGHTQYFGPGTRLTVL.

This clonotype was seen more than once but under ten times. The rearrangement joins TRBV7-2 to TRBJ2-5, with a possible D match to TRBD2 (7 bases). The germline V and J ends were trimmed by 5 bases and 5 bases, with 12 bases remaining between them. Germline CDR1 and CDR2: SGHTA and FQGNSA. CDR3 length: 13 residues. The CDR3 DNA follows: TGTGCCAGCAGCCGGGGGGCCTCCGAGACCCAGTACTTC. Translated: CASSRGASETQYF.

This clonotype was picked up a small number of times. This sequence joins TRBV10-3 and TRBJ1-1; unclear D gene. Trimming shortened V by 2 bases and J by 1 base, and 5 bases separated the two germline ends. The CDR3 contains 13 residues. The germline gives CDR1 ENHRY, CDR2 SYGVKD. CDR3 protein: CAISETANTEAFF. The CDR3 region has the DNA TGTGCCATCAGTGAGACAGCGAACACTGAAGCTTTCTTT.

The table lists this clonotype with a few counts. This chain connects TRBV4-2 to TRBJ2-1, with D maybe TRBD2 (6 bases). The CDR3 consists of 15 residues. Germline V gene sequence: CDR1 LGHNA, CDR2 YNFKEQ. Trimming shortened V by 4 bases and J by 0 bases, and 10 bases separated the two germline ends. The CDR3: CASSLGTPSYNEQFF. CDR3 nucleotides: TGTGCCAGCAGCCTCGGGACTCCCTCCTACAATGAGCAGTTCTTC.

This clonotype came up many times. The chain's CDR3 is CASSPRQRANTGELFF. The CDR3 DNA reads TGTGCCAGTAGTCCTCGACAGAGAGCGAACACCGGGGAGCTGTTTTTT. The chain uses TRBV19 and TRBJ2-2, with a tentative D call TRBD1 (5 bases). Trimming took off 5 bases at V and 0 bases at J, with 13 bases between the two ends. The germline gives CDR1 LNHDA, CDR2 SQIVND (reference sequence). The CDR3 covers 16 residues.